This section outlines one T cell receptor (beta chain) sequence together with its context. The antigen is unknown. The record originates from a study of cytomegalovirus exposure and HLA in healthy donors. Study context: In a previous analysis, 110 million or so unique TCR beta sequences were found from 170 million or so T cells.

Overall study results and limits: Per a later analysis, HLA-associated TCR beta chains showed more clonal expansion than other, equally common TCR beta chains. A later analysis reportedly found that, within productive TCRs, an Asian-associated ancestry cluster had fewer N-insertions than the mean observed across the approximately 700 donors.

This CDR3 is 13 amino acids long. The germline CDR1 and CDR2 sequences are MDHEN and SYDVKM. J gave up 7 bases and V 9 bases, and 10 bases lay outside the gene matches. Primers for the PCR totalled 60 Vbeta and 13 Jbeta. Repertoires were generated with immunoSEQ multiplex PCR, while TCRdb's copy carries only in-frame clones and drops some. The data show 150,000 or so clones, roughly 66% seen once. The gene calls are TRBV28 and TRBJ2-7; 9 positions match TRBD2. The sequence derives from a woman between 18 and 30 years old in good health and CMV-seronegative. Sequencing input: PBMCs. The CDR3 loop reads CASTNGAGGEQYF. The CDR3 DNA follows: TGTGCCAGTACCAACGGGGCGGGGGGGGAGCAGTACTTC. Looking up the rest from reference TRBV28 and TRBJ2-7 gives the full variable domain: DVKVTQSSRYLVKRTGEKVFLECVQDMDHENMFWYRQDPGLGLRLIYFSYDVKMKEKGDIPEGYSVSREKKERFSLILESASTNQTSMYLCASTNGAGGEQYFGPGTRLTVT.